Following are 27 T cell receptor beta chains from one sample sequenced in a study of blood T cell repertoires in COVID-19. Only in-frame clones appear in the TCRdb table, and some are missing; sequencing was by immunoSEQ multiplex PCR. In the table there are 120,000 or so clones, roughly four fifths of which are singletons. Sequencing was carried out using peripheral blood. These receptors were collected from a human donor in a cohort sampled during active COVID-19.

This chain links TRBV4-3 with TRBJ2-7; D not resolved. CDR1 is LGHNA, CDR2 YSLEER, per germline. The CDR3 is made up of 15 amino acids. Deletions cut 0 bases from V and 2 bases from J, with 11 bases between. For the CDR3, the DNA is TGCGCCAGCAGCCAAGAATTAAAACGGGCCTACGAGCAGTACTTC. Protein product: CASSQELKRAYEQYF.

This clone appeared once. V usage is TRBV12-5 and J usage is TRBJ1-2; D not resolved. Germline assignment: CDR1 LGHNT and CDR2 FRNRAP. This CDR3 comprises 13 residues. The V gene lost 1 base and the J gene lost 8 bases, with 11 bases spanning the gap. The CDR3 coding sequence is TGTGCTAGTGGTTTGGGAGCGGGTTGGGGCTACACCTTC. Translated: CASGLGAGWGYTF.

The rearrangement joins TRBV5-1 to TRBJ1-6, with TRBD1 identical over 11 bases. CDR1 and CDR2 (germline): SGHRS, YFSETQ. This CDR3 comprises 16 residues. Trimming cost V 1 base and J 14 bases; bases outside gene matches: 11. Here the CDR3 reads CASSLRTGGDGAALHF. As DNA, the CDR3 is TGCGCCAGCAGCTTGCGGACAGGGGGCGATGGGGCAGCCCTCCACTTT. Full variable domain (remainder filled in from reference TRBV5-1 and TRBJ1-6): KAGVTQTPRYLIKTRGQQVTLSCSPISGHRSVSWYQQTPGQGLQFLFEYFSETQRNKGNFPGRFSGRQFSNSRSEMNVSTLELGDSALYLCASSLRTGGDGAALHFGNGTRLTVT.

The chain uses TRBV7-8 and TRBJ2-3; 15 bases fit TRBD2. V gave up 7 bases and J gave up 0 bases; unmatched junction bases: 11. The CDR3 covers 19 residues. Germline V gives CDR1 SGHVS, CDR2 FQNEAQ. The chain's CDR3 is CASTHPGLAGGGSTDTQYF. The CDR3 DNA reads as TGTGCCAGCACCCACCCCGGACTAGCGGGGGGGGGTAGCACAGATACGCAGTATTTT.

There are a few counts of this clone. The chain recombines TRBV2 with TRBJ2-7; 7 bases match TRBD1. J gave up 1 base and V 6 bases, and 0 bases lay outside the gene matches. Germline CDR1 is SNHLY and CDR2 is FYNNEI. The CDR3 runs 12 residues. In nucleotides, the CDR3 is TGTGCCAGCAGACAGGGGTCCTACGAGCAGTACTTC. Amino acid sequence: CASRQGSYEQYF.

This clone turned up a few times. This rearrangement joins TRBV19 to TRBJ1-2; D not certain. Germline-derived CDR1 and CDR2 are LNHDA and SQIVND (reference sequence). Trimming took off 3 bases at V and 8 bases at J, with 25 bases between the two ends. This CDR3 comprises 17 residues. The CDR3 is CASSIDTLLTGNEGYTF. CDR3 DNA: TGTGCCAGTAGTATCGATACTCTCCTGACGGGGAACGAAGGCTACACCTTC.

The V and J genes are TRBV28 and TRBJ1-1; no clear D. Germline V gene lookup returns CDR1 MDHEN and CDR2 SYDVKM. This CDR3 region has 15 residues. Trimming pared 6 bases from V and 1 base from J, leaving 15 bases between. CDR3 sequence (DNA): TGTGCCAGCAGCTACGCCAGACGGGGGAACACTGAAGCTTTCTTT. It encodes CASSYARRGNTEAFF.

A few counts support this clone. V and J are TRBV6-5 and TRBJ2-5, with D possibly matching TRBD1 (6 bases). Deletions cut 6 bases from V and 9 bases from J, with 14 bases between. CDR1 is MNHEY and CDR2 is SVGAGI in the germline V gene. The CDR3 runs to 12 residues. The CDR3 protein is CASRTPGTPQYF. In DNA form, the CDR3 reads TGTGCCAGCAGGACGCCCGGGACACCCCAGTACTTC.

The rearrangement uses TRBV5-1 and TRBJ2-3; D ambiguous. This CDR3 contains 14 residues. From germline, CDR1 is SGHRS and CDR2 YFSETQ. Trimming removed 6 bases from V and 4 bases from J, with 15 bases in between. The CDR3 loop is CASNHRGKADTQYF. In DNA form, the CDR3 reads TGCGCCAGCAATCATAGAGGCAAGGCAGATACGCAGTATTTT.

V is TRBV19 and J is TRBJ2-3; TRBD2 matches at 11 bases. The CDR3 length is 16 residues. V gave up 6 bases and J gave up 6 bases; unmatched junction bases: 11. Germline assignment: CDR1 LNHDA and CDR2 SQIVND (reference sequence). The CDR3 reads CASRPQVAGGPDTQYF. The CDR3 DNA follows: TGTGCCAGTAGGCCCCAGGTAGCGGGGGGGCCGGATACGCAGTATTTT.

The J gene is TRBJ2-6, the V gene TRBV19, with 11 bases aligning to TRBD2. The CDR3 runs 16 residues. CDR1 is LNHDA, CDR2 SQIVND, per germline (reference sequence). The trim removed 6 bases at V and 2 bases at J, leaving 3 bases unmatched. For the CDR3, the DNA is TGTGCCAGTAGAGTAGCGGGGGGGCCTGGGGCCAACGTCCTGACTTTC. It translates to CASRVAGGPGANVLTF.

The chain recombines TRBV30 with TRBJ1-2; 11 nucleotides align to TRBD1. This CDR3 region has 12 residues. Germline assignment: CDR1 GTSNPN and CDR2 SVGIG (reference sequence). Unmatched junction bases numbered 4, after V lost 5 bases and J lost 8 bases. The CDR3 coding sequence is TGTGCCTGGGGACAGGGGGCACAAGGCTACACCTTC. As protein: CAWGQGAQGYTF.

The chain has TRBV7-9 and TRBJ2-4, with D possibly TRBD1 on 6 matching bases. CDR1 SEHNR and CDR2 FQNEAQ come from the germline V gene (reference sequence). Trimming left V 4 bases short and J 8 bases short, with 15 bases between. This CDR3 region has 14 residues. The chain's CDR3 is CASSSGQSVDIQYF. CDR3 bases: TGTGCCAGCAGCTCCGGACAGTCGGTGGACATTCAGTACTTC.

CDR3 loop: CASSLGGQNYGYTF. For the CDR3, the DNA is TGCGCCAGCAGCTTGGGCGGACAGAACTATGGCTACACCTTC. The V call is TRBV5-1, the J call TRBJ1-2; weak D call: TRBD1 (6 bases). The CDR3 loop spans 14 amino acids. Germline CDR1 reads SGHRS; CDR2 reads YFSETQ. Between the trimmed V and J ends, which lost 0 bases and 2 bases, there was a span of 8 bases.

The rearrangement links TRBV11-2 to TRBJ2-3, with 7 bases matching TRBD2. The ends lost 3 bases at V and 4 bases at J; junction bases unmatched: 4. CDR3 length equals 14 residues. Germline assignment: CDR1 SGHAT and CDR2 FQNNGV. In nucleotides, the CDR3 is TGTGCCAGCAGCTTGGGGGGGTTCCCAGATACGCAGTATTTT. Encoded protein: CASSLGGFPDTQYF.

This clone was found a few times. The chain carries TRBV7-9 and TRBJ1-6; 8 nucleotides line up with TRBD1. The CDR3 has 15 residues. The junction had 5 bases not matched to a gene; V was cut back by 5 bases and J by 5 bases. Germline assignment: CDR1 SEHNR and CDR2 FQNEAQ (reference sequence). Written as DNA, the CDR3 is TGTGCCAGCAGCCCGACAGGGGCTGATAATTCACCCCTCCACTTT. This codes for CASSPTGADNSPLHF. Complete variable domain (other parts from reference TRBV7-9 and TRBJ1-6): DTGVSQNPRHKITKRGQNVTFRCDPISEHNRLYWYRQTLGQGPEFLTYFQNEAQLEKSRLLSDRFSAERPKGSFSTLEIQRTEQGDSAMYLCASSPTGADNSPLHFGNGTRLTVT.

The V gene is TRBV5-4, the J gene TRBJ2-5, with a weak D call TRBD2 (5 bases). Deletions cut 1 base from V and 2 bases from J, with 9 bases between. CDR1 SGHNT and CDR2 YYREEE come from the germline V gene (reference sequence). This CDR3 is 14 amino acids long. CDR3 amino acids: CASSLSDLQETQYF. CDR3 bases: TGTGCCAGCAGCTTGTCGGACTTACAAGAGACCCAGTACTTC.

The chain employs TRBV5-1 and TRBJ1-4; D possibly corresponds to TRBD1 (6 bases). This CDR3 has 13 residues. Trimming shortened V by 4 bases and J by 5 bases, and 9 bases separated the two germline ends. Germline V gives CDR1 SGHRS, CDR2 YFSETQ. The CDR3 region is CASSGDRNEKLFF. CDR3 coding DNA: TGCGCCAGCAGCGGCGACAGGAATGAAAAACTGTTTTTT.

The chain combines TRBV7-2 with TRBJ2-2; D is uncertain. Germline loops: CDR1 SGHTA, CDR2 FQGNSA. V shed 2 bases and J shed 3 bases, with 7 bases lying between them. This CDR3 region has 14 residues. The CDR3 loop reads CASSLQYDTGELFF. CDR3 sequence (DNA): TGTGCCAGCAGCTTACAGTATGACACCGGGGAGCTGTTTTTT.

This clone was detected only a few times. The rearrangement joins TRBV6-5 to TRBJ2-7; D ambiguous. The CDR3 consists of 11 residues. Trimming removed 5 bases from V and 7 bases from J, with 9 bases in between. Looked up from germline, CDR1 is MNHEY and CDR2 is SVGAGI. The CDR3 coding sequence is TGTGCCAGCAGTCTTCCGCGGGAGCAGTACTTC. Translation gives CASSLPREQYF.

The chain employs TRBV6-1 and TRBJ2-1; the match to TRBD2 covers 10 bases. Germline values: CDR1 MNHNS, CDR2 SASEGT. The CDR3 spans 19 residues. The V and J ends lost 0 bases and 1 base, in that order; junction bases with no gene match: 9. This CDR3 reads CASSEASASGGRSYNEQFF. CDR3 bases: TGTGCCAGCAGTGAAGCGTCGGCTAGCGGGGGCAGATCCTACAATGAGCAGTTCTTC.

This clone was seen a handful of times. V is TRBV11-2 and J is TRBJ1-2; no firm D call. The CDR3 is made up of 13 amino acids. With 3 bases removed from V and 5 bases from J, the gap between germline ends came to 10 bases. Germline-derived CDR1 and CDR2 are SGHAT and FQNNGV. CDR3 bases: TGTGCCAGCAGCTTTGCACGGAGTTATGGCTACACCTTC. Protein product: CASSFARSYGYTF.

The CDR3 DNA follows: TGTGCCAGCAGCCTCGCAGGGCCGGAGACCCAGTACTTC. Its translation: CASSLAGPETQYF. J is TRBJ2-5 and V is TRBV5-6; D perhaps matches TRBD1 (5 bases). In germline, CDR1 is SGHDT, CDR2 YYEEEE. Trimming shortened V by 4 bases and J by 5 bases, and 12 bases separated the two germline ends. The CDR3 length is 13 residues.

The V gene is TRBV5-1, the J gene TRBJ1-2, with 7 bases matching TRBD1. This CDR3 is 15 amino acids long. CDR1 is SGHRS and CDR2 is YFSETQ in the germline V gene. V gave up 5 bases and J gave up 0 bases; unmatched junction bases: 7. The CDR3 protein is CASSYSGTANYGYTF. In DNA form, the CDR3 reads TGCGCCAGCAGTTACTCCGGGACAGCTAACTATGGCTACACCTTC.

CDR3 nucleotide sequence: TGCGCCAGCAGCTTGCCCGACAGGGTGCCTTTCGAGCAGTACTTC. It specifies CASSLPDRVPFEQYF. The chain joins TRBV5-1 to TRBJ2-7; 7 nucleotides line up with TRBD1. This CDR3 has 15 residues. J lost 6 bases, V lost 1 base, and 10 bases had no gene match. The germline gives CDR1 SGHRS, CDR2 YFSETQ.

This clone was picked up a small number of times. The CDR3 nucleotides read TGTGCCAGCACCCCGCGGCAAAGCTCCTACAATGAGCAGTTCTTC. Amino acid sequence: CASTPRQSSYNEQFF. V and J are TRBV6-5 and TRBJ2-1; D unclear. V lost 7 bases and J lost 0, with 13 bases in between. The CDR3 runs 15 residues. The germline V gene encodes CDR1 MNHEY and CDR2 SVGAGI.

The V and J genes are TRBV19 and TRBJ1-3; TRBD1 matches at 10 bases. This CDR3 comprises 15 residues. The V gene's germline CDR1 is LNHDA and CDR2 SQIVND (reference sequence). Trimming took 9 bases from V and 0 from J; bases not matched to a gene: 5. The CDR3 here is CASRDRGDSGNTIYF. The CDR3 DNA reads TGTGCCAGCCGGGACAGGGGTGACTCTGGAAACACCATATATTTT.